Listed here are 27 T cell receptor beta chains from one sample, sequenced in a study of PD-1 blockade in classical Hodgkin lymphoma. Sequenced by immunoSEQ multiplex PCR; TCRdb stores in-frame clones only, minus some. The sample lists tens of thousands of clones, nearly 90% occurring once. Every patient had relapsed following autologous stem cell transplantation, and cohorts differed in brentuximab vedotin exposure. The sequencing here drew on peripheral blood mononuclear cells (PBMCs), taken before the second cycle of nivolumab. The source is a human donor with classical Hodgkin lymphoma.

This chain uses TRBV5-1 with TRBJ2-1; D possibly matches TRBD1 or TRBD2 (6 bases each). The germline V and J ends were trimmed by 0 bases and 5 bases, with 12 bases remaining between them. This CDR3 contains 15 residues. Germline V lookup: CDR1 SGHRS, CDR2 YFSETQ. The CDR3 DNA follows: TGCGCCAGCAGCTTGGAACGGGGGCCGAACAATGAGCAGTTCTTC. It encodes CASSLERGPNNEQFF.

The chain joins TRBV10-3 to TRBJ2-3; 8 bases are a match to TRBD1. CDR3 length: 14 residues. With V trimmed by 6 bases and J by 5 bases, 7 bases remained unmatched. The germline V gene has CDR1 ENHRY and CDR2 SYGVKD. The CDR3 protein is CAIRRTGLGDTQYF. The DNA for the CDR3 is TGTGCCATCAGAAGGACAGGGTTGGGAGATACGCAGTATTTT.

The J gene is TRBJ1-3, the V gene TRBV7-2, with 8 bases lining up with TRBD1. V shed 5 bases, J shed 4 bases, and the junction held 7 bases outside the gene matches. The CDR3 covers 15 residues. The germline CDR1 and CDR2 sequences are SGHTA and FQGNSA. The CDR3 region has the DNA TGTGCCAGCAGCACCCGGACAGGGAACGGAAACACCATATATTTT. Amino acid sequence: CASSTRTGNGNTIYF.

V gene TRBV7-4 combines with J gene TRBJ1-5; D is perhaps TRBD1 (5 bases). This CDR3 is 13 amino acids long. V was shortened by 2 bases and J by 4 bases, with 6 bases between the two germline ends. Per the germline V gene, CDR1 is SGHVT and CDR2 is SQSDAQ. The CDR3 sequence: CASSLQGNQPQHF. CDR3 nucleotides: TGTGCCAGCAGCTTACAGGGTAATCAGCCCCAGCATTTT.

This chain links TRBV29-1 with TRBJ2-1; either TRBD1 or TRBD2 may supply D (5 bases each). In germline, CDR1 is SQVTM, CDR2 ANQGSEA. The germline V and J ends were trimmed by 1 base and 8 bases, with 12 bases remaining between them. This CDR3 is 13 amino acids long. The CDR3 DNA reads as TGCAGCGTTGAAGGGGGACGGTCGGATGAGCAGTTCTTC. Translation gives CSVEGGRSDEQFF.

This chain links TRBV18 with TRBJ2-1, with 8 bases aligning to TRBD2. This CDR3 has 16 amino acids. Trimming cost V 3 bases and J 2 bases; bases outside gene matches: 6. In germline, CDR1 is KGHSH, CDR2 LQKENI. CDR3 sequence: CASSPELAAAYNEQFF. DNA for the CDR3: TGTGCCAGCTCACCGGAACTAGCGGCCGCCTACAATGAGCAGTTCTTC. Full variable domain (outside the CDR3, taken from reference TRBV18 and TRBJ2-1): NAGVMQNPRHLVRRRGQEARLRCSPMKGHSHVYWYRQLPEEGLKFMVYLQKENIIDESGMPKERFSAEFPKEGPSILRIQQVVRGDSAAYFCASSPELAAAYNEQFFGPGTRLTVL.

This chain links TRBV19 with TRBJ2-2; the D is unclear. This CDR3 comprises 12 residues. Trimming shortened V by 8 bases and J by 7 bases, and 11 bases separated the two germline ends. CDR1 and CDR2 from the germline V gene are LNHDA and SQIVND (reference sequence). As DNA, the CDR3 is TGTGCCAGTGGGATTGGGGACGGGGAGCTGTTTTTT. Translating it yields CASGIGDGELFF.

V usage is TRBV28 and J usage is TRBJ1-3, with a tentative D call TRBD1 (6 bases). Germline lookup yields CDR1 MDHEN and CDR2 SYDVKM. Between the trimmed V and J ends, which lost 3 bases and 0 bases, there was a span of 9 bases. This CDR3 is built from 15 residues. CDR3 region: CASSFRGSSGNTIYF. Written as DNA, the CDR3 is TGTGCCAGCAGTTTCAGGGGAAGCTCTGGAAACACCATATATTTT.

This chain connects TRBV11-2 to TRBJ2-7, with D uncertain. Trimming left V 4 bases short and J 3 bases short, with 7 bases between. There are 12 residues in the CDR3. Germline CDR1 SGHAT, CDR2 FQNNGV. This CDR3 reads CASSSSFYEQYF. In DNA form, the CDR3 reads TGTGCCAGCAGCTCAAGTTTCTACGAGCAGTACTTC.

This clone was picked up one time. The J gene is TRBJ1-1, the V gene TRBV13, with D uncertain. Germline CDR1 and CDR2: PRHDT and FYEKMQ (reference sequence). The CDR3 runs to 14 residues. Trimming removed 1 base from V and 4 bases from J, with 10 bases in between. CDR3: CASSLARRGTEAFF. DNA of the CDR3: TGTGCCAGCAGCTTAGCGCGTCGGGGCACTGAAGCTTTCTTT.

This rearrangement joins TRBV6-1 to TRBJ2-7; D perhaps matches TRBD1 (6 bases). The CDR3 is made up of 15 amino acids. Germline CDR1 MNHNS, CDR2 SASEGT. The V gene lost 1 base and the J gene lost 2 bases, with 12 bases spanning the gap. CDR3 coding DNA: TGTGCCAGCAGTGAAGTCCAGGGGTCGACCTACGAGCAGTACTTC. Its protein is CASSEVQGSTYEQYF.

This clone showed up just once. For the CDR3, the DNA is TGTGCCATCAGTGAGTCGATACTAGCGGGGGACTACGAGCAGTACTTC. Protein: CAISESILAGDYEQYF. This chain joins TRBV10-3 and TRBJ2-7; 11 nucleotides match TRBD2. Germline CDR1 is ENHRY and CDR2 is SYGVKD. The CDR3 extends over 16 amino acids. J was trimmed by 3 bases and V by 0 bases; bases with no gene match: 4.

The CDR3 DNA is TGCAGCTTCGGGACCTTCTACGAGCAGTACTTC. Its protein is CSFGTFYEQYF. The chain joins TRBV29-1 to TRBJ2-7; D assignment may be TRBD1 or TRBD2 (5 bases each). V shed 8 bases and J shed 3 bases, with 11 bases lying between them. This CDR3 is 11 amino acids long. Germline CDR1 SQVTM, CDR2 ANQGSEA.

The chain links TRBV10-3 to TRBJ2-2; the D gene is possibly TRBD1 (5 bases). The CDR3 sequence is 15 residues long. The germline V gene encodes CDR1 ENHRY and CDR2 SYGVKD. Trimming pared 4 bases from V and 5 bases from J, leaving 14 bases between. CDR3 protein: CAISARPGPTGELFF. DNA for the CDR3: TGTGCCATCAGTGCTCGGCCAGGGCCTACCGGGGAGCTGTTTTTT.

The DNA for the CDR3 is TGCAGCGTGTGGGCAGGGGGCGGTAAGTGGTACTTC. As protein: CSVWAGGGKWYF. V is TRBV29-1 and J is TRBJ2-7; 8 bases line up with TRBD1. This CDR3 region has 12 residues. V shed 6 bases and J 12 bases; nucleotides not matched to a gene: 13. Germline V lookup: CDR1 SQVTM, CDR2 ANQGSEA.

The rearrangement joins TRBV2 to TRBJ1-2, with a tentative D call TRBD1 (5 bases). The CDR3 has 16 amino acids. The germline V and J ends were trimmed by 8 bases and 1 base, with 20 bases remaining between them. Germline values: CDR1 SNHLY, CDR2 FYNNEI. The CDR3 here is CASGEDRAGLNYGYTF. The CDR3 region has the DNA TGTGCCAGCGGAGAGGACCGGGCAGGGCTTAACTATGGCTACACCTTC.

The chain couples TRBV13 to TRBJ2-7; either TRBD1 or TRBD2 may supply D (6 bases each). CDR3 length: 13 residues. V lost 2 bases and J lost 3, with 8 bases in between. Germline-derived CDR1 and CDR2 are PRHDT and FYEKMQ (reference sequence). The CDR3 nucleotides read TGTGCCAGCAGCTTACGGGGGCTCTACGAGCAGTACTTC. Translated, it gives CASSLRGLYEQYF.

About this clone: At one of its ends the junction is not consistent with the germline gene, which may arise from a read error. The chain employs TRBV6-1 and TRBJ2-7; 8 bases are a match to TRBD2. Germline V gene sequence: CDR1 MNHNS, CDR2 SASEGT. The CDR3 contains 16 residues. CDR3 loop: CAISAAARGVVIEQYF. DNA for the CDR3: TGTGCCATCAGTGCCGCCGCGCGGGGGGTCGTTATAGAGCAGTACTTC.

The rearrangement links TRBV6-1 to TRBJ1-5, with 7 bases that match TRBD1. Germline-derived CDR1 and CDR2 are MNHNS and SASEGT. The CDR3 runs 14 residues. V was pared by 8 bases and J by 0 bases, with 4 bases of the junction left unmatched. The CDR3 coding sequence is TGTGCCAGCCAGGGACAGATTAGCAATCAGCCCCAGCATTTT. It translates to CASQGQISNQPQHF.

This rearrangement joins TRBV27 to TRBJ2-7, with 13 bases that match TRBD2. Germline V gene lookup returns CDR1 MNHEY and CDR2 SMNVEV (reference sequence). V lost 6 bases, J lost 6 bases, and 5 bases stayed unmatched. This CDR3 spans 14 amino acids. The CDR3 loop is CASSRLAGGGEQYF. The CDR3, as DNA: TGTGCCAGCAGCAGACTAGCGGGAGGCGGCGAGCAGTACTTC.

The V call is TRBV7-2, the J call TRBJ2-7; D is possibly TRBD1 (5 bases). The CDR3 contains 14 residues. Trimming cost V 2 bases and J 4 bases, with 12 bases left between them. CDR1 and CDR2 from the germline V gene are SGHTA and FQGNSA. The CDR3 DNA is TGTGCCAGCAGCTTATTGGCAGGGATTTACGAGCAGTACTTC. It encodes CASSLLAGIYEQYF. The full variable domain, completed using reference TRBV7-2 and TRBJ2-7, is GAGVSQSPSNKVTEKGKDVELRCDPISGHTALYWYRQSLGQGLEFLIYFQGNSAPDKSGLPSDRFSAERTGGSVSTLTIQRTQQEDSAVYLCASSLLAGIYEQYFGPGTRLTVT.

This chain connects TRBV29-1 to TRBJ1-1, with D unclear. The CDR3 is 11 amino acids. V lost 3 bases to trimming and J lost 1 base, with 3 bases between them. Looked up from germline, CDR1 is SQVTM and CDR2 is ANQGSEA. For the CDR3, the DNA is TGCAGCGTTGAGGGGAACACTGAAGCTTTCTTT. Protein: CSVEGNTEAFF.

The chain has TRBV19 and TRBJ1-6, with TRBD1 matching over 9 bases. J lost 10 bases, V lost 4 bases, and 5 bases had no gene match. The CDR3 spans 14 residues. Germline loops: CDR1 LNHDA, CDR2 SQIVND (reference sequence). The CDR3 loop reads CASSTTGGRSPLHF. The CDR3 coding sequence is TGTGCCAGTAGTACCACAGGGGGCAGGTCACCCCTCCACTTT.

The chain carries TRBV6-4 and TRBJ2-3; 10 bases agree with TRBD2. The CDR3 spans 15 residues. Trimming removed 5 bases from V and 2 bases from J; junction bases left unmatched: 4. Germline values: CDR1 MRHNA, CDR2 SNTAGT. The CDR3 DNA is TGTGCCAGCAGTAAAGCGGGGGGGGTCACAGATACGCAGTATTTT. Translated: CASSKAGGVTDTQYF.

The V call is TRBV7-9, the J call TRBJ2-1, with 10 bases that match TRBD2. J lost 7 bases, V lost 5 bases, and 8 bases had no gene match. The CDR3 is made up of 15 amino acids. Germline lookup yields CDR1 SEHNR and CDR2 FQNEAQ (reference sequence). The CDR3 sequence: CASSPSGRAANEQFF. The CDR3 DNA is TGTGCCAGCAGCCCGAGCGGGAGGGCCGCGAATGAGCAGTTCTTC.

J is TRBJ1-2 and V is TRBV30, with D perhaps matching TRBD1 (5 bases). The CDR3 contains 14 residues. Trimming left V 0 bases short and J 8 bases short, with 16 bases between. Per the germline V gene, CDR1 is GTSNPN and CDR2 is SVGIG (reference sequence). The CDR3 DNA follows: TGTGCCTGGAGTGTTTACGGGACCCGACCCGGCTACACCTTC. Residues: CAWSVYGTRPGYTF.

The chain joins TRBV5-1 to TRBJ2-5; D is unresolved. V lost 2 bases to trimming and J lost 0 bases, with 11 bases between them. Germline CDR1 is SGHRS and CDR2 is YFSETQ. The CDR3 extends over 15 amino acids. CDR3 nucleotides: TGCGCCAGCAGCTTACTGTCTCGGTACCAAGAGACCCAGTACTTC. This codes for CASSLLSRYQETQYF.